A single sample is the source of the 22 T cell receptor beta chains below, sequenced in a study of shared clonotypes between healthy human individuals. Assay used: immunoSEQ multiplex PCR; TCRdb lists only in-frame clones, some missing. Of around 88,000 clones detected, 67% appear once; the ten largest clones hold roughly 40%. The material sequenced was memory CD8+ T cells sorted from blood. Documented subset: CD45RO+ cells pooled with CCR7-negative TemRA cells. These receptors were taken from a man aged 30-40 years in good health.

As concerns this clone: A much larger clone differs by one base, so this may be a read error. This chain links TRBV28 with TRBJ2-7; no reliable D call. The CDR3 runs to 12 residues. Germline V lookup: CDR1 MDHEN, CDR2 SYDVKM. V lost 2 bases to trimming and J lost 2 bases, with 4 bases between them. CDR3 sequence (DNA): TGTGCCAGCAGTTTAATGACCTACGAGCAGTACTTC. Its translation is CASSLMTYEQYF.

This clone has just a few counts. V gene TRBV27 combines with J gene TRBJ2-1; D remains unclear. The V gene's germline CDR1 is MNHEY and CDR2 SMNVEV (reference sequence). The CDR3 runs to 17 residues. The V end was cut by 5 bases, the J end by 0 bases, with 17 bases between. The CDR3 loop is CASSNLLELGSYNEQFF. DNA of the CDR3: TGTGCCAGCAGTAACCTCCTGGAGTTGGGCTCCTACAATGAGCAGTTCTTC.

The gene calls are TRBV7-9 and TRBJ1-1; no clear D. V lost 5 bases and J lost 5, with 15 bases in between. CDR1 is SEHNR and CDR2 is FQNEAQ in the germline V gene (reference sequence). The CDR3 is made up of 14 amino acids. In DNA form, the CDR3 reads TGTGCCAGCAGCGCACCACGGGGTGGGACTGAAGCTTTCTTT. This encodes CASSAPRGGTEAFF.

This chain links TRBV7-8 with TRBJ2-7; TRBD1 matches 8 bases. Looked up from germline, CDR1 is SGHVS and CDR2 is FQNEAQ. The CDR3 is 16 residues long. V dropped 2 bases and J dropped 4; count of bases not matched to a gene: 10. The CDR3 loop is CASSLKFSRGLYEQYF. The CDR3 DNA follows: TGTGCCAGCAGCTTAAAGTTCTCCAGGGGGCTTTACGAGCAGTACTTC.

The genes are TRBV10-2 and TRBJ2-7; unclear D gene. Germline loops: CDR1 WSHSY, CDR2 SAAADI. CDR3 length: 13 residues. V dropped 5 bases and J dropped 2 bases, with 10 bases sitting between them. DNA of the CDR3: TGCGCCAGCAGTAAGACTCAGACCTACGAGCAGTACTTC. Translation gives CASSKTQTYEQYF.

The rearrangement joins TRBV7-9 to TRBJ2-7; D is perhaps TRBD1 or TRBD2 (5 bases each). This CDR3 spans 15 amino acids. V lost 5 bases and J 3 bases, leaving 17 bases between the germline ends. The V gene's germline CDR1 is SEHNR and CDR2 FQNEAQ (reference sequence). In DNA, the CDR3 is TGTGCCAGCAGCCGAGGGTGGGGCGAAAACTACGAGCAGTACTTC. Amino acid sequence: CASSRGWGENYEQYF.

The chain combines TRBV7-9 with TRBJ1-3, with D unresolved. From germline, CDR1 is SEHNR and CDR2 FQNEAQ (reference sequence). CDR3 length: 13 residues. With 2 bases removed from V and 8 bases from J, the gap between germline ends came to 10 bases. The CDR3 protein is CASSLILADTIYF. In nucleotides, the CDR3 is TGTGCCAGCAGCTTAATTTTGGCGGACACCATATATTTT.

This clone was observed a handful of times. The sample holds other DNA sequences that translate to the same CDR3. V gene TRBV7-9 combines with J gene TRBJ2-1; D is perhaps TRBD1 or TRBD2 (6 bases each). V lost 5 bases and J 7 bases, leaving 18 bases between the germline ends. Germline assignment: CDR1 SEHNR and CDR2 FQNEAQ (reference sequence). CDR3 size: 15 residues. For the CDR3, the DNA is TGTGCCAGCAGCCCCCGAGGGGGAGGAACGAATGAGCAGTTCTTC. Translation: CASSPRGGGTNEQFF.

DNA of the CDR3: TGTGCCAGCAGCTTAGATCCCCCACGGGTTGGCTACGAGCAGTACTTC. Protein product: CASSLDPPRVGYEQYF. The chain carries TRBV11-2 and TRBJ2-7, with D hard to call. The CDR3 is 16 amino acids. Looked up from germline, CDR1 is SGHAT and CDR2 is FQNNGV. The ends were cut back, 0 bases at V and 3 bases at J, with 15 bases in the middle.

The V and J genes are TRBV5-1 and TRBJ2-1; a possible D gene is TRBD2 (6 bases). CDR1 and CDR2 from the germline V gene are SGHRS and YFSETQ. CDR3 size: 22 residues. V dropped 2 bases and J dropped 3 bases, with 33 bases sitting between them. DNA of the CDR3: TGCGCCAGCAGCTTCCCGCCCTTGCAAAAGATCGGGGGAACCCAACACTACAATGAGCAGTTCTTC. This translates into CASSFPPLQKIGGTQHYNEQFF.

V gene TRBV19 combines with J gene TRBJ2-5, with 10 bases lining up with TRBD2. This CDR3 has 16 amino acids. V shed 5 bases, J shed 2 bases, and the junction held 8 bases outside the gene matches. The germline V gene has CDR1 LNHDA and CDR2 SQIVND (reference sequence). CDR3 residues: CASSPLAGASQETQYF. CDR3 DNA: TGTGCCAGTAGTCCTCTAGCGGGAGCCTCGCAAGAGACCCAGTACTTC. Based on the CDR3 plus reference TRBV19 and TRBJ2-5, the full variable domain is DGGITQSPKYLFRKEGQNVTLSCEQNLNHDAMYWYRQDPGQGLRLIYYSQIVNDFQKGDIAEGYSVSREKKESFPLTVTSAQKNPTAFYLCASSPLAGASQETQYFGPGTRLLVL.

The V call is TRBV9, the J call TRBJ2-1, with D possibly matching TRBD2 (6 bases). This CDR3 contains 15 residues. Germline CDR1 SGDLS, CDR2 YYNGEE. V shed 5 bases and J shed 0 bases, with 12 bases lying between them. CDR3 coding DNA: TGTGCCAGCAGTGACGGGGGTAGCTCCTACAATGAGCAGTTCTTC. Its protein product is CASSDGGSSYNEQFF.

This sequence joins TRBV4-3 and TRBJ1-2, with 7 bases aligning to TRBD1. Germline loops: CDR1 LGHNA, CDR2 YSLEER. Trimming at V came to 3 bases and at J to 8 bases, leaving 6 bases not matched to a gene. CDR3 size: 13 residues. As DNA, the CDR3 is TGCGCCAGCAGCCAGCAGGGGGGATGGGGCTACACCTTC. Translation gives CASSQQGGWGYTF.

The rearrangement joins TRBV11-2 to TRBJ1-1; 9 positions match TRBD1. Germline lookup yields CDR1 SGHAT and CDR2 FQNNGV. The V and J ends lost 1 base and 1 base, in that order; junction bases with no gene match: 4. The CDR3 sequence is 16 residues long. The CDR3 protein is CASSLGTGGANTEAFF. The CDR3 DNA reads as TGTGCCAGCAGCTTAGGTACAGGGGGCGCGAACACTGAAGCTTTCTTT.

This clone was picked up a small number of times. The chain combines TRBV10-2 with TRBJ2-5; 11 nucleotides match TRBD2. This CDR3 contains 15 residues. CDR1 and CDR2 (germline): WSHSY, SAAADI. V gave up 4 bases and J gave up 3 bases; unmatched junction bases: 4. This CDR3 reads CASSVGSGREETQYF. CDR3 nucleotide sequence: TGCGCCAGCAGTGTTGGTAGCGGGAGGGAAGAGACCCAGTACTTC.

The chain couples TRBV29-1 to TRBJ2-7, with 7 bases lining up with TRBD2. Germline V lookup: CDR1 SQVTM, CDR2 ANQGSEA. This CDR3 contains 11 residues. With 6 bases clipped from V and 6 bases from J, the junction kept 5 bases outside the gene matches. This CDR3 reads CSVGDYPEQYF. The CDR3 DNA sequence: TGCAGCGTCGGGGACTATCCCGAGCAGTACTTC.

The V gene is TRBV7-9, the J gene TRBJ2-1; 8 positions agree with TRBD1. With V trimmed by 5 bases and J by 10 bases, 13 bases remained unmatched. The CDR3 is made up of 15 amino acids. CDR1 SEHNR and CDR2 FQNEAQ come from the germline V gene (reference sequence). CDR3 region: CASSRGAGGAEEQFF. The CDR3 region has the DNA TGTGCCAGCAGCCGTGGTGCAGGGGGCGCGGAAGAGCAGTTCTTC.

This chain links TRBV5-1 with TRBJ2-1, with TRBD1 as a possible D gene (5 bases). Germline assignment: CDR1 SGHRS and CDR2 YFSETQ. The CDR3 totals 13 residues. Trimming pared 6 bases from V and 7 bases from J, leaving 14 bases between. In DNA, the CDR3 is TGCGCCAGCAACAGGCTAGAGTCGAATGAGCAGTTCTTC. Residues: CASNRLESNEQFF.

The chain has TRBV6-1 and TRBJ1-2; D not certain. The length of the CDR3 is 17 residues. Per germline, CDR1 MNHNS and CDR2 SASEGT. Trimming shortened V by 1 base and J by 4 bases, and 19 bases separated the two germline ends. CDR3 DNA: TGTGCCAGCAGTGAAGTGGTCGGCGTTGGGTCGATCTATGGCTACACCTTC. Translating it yields CASSEVVGVGSIYGYTF.

The V gene is TRBV9, the J gene TRBJ2-1; D gene ambiguous. V shed 3 bases and J shed 6 bases, with 16 bases lying between them. CDR1 is SGDLS and CDR2 is YYNGEE in the germline V gene. The CDR3 runs 15 residues. This CDR3 is CASSGSAPRSNEQFF. In DNA form, the CDR3 reads TGTGCCAGCAGCGGGTCCGCCCCCAGGTCCAATGAGCAGTTCTTC.

This clone has more than one count but fewer than ten. The V and J genes are TRBV6-1 and TRBJ2-7; 7 bases are shared with TRBD2. Germline V CDR1 and CDR2: MNHNS, SASEGT. V was clipped by 4 bases and J by 0 bases; unmatched bases: 6. This CDR3 is built from 15 residues. The CDR3 DNA reads as TGTGCCAGCAGTGGCCGGGAGGAGGGCTCCTACGAGCAGTACTTC. It specifies CASSGREEGSYEQYF.

The chain uses TRBV5-1 and TRBJ1-1; TRBD1 matches at 7 bases. This CDR3 has 15 amino acids. The J segment lost 1 base and the V segment lost 1 base, leaving 4 bases of the junction unmatched. Germline CDR1 reads SGHRS; CDR2 reads YFSETQ. In DNA form, the CDR3 reads TGCGCCAGCAGCTTGCCCCCAGGGGGGAACACTGAAGCTTTCTTT. Translated: CASSLPPGGNTEAFF.